The sample holds one count of the clone carrying this T cell receptor beta chain. The data stem from a study of blood T cell repertoires in COVID-19. Looking at the study overall: COVID-19 samples from acute and convalescent phases originated in the United States, Italy and Spain.

Source study methods: Quantification of nucleated cells was approximated via reference gene primer amplification. TCRdb keeps only in-frame clones here, not all; method: immunoSEQ multiplex PCR. V and J calls and clone size are copied from that table; D and trimming were computed from the DNA. The sample carries more than 95,000 clones, about 91% recorded once. The CDR3 is 15 residues long. Per germline, CDR1 LNHDA and CDR2 SQIVND (reference sequence). Trimming left V 1 base short and J 9 bases short, with 13 bases between. The TCR was taken from a human donor in a cohort sampled during active COVID-19. This chain uses TRBV19 with TRBJ1-6; D ambiguous. The source material was peripheral blood. The CDR3 here is CASSIGRSSGSPLHF. CDR3 bases: TGTGCCAGTAGTATAGGACGGAGTTCGGGTTCACCCCTCCACTTT.